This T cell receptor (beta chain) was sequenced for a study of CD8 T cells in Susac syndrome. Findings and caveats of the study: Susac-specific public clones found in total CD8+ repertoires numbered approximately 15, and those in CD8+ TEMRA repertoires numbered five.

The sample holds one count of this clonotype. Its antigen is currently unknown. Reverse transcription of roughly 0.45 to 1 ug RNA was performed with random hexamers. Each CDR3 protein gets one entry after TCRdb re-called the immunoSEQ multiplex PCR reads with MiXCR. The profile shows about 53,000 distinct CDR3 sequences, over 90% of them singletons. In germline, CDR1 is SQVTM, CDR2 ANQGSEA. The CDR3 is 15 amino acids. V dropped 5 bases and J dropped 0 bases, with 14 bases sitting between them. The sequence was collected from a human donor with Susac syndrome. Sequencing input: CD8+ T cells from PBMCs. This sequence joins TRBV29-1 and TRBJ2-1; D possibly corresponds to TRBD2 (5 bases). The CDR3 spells CSVKLRASSYNEQFF. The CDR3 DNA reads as TGCAGCGTTAAGTTGAGGGCGAGCTCCTACAATGAGCAGTTCTTC.